What follows describes a single T cell receptor beta chain. Its antigen is unknown. The junction had 7 bases not matched to a gene; V was cut back by 5 bases and J by 0 bases. This CDR3 is 15 amino acids long. Germline V gene lookup returns CDR1 SGHVS and CDR2 FQNEAQ. This entry belongs to a study of cytomegalovirus exposure and HLA in healthy donors. General observations from the study: Clonal expansion was found to be greater in HLA-associated TCR beta chains than in equally common others in a later analysis. Three CMV-associated chains proved CMV antigen-specific in vitro.

In the PCR, 60 Vbeta and 13 Jbeta primers were used. Libraries were prepared by immunoSEQ multiplex PCR; TCRdb keeps only in-frame clonotypes and omits some of them. This repertoire shows 150,000 to 200,000 clones, 75% to 85% found once; its top ten account for 2% to 2.5%. Whereas donors were nominally healthy upon sampling, unrecorded immune exposures were probable. The V and J genes are TRBV7-8 and TRBJ2-7; 7 bases agree with TRBD1. Sequencing was carried out using PBMCs. The sequence was collected from a woman aged 25 to 45 in good health and CMV-seropositive. Here the CDR3 reads CASSTRQGLSYEQYF. CDR3 in DNA: TGTGCCAGCAGCACACGACAGGGCCTCTCCTACGAGCAGTACTTC.